The source of this TCR beta chain is a study of technical replicates of blood from a handful of donors. Repertoires were generated with immunoSEQ multiplex PCR, while TCRdb's copy carries only in-frame clones and drops some. This sample has just under 100,000 clones, with around 95% found just once. Germline CDR1 MDHEN, CDR2 SYDVKM. V dropped 7 bases and J dropped 5 bases, with 17 bases sitting between them. The CDR3 extends over 15 amino acids. The sample was T cells isolated from PBMCs. This chain connects TRBV28 to TRBJ1-4; TRBD1 might be the D (6 bases). The TCR sequence derives from a human donor in good health. The DNA for the CDR3 is TGTGCCAGCATCAAGGGGGGGGCTGGAAATGAAAAACTGTTTTTT. This sequence encodes CASIKGGAGNEKLFF.